The sequence of this TCR beta chain was determined in a study of T-cell reconstitution after alpha-beta-depleted transplantation in children. The CDR3 is 14 amino acids. The V end lost 5 bases, the J end lost 4 bases, and 15 bases lay between the germline ends. The germline V gene has CDR1 MNHEY and CDR2 SVGEGT. This clonotype was recorded a few times. The library targeted TCRbeta and was prepared with unique molecular identifiers. TCRdb recomputed calls from the PCR reads with MiXCR, one row per CDR3 protein. The repertoire consists of hundreds of thousands of distinct CDR3 sequences, with under 12% occurring once and the leading ten covering less than 5%.

This receptor was taken from a human donor who donated a stem cell graft to a child with acute myeloid leukemia. The chain uses TRBV6-2 or TRBV6-3 and TRBJ2-7; unclear D gene. The specimen was PBMCs from the stem cell graft donor, collected from the stem cell graft. The CDR3, as DNA: TGTGCCAGCAGTGCCGGGTACCAAGAATACGAGCAGTACTTC. This encodes CASSAGYQEYEQYF.